These 24 T cell receptor beta chains share one sample of origin, sequenced in a study of OX40 agonist ivuxolimab in advanced cancers. The assay was immunoSEQ multiplex PCR, and TCRdb's table has in-frame clones only and misses some. The sample lists 50,000 to 80,000 clones, about 88% seen once, with 3% in the top ten. This sample comprised CD4+ or CD8+ T cells sorted from blood, obtained in a trial of the OX40 agonist ivuxolimab. The receptors stem from an adult with an advanced solid tumor such as melanoma, head and neck, liver or kidney cancer.

The chain employs TRBV28 and TRBJ2-7, with D possibly TRBD1 on 5 matching bases. The V end was cut by 1 base, the J end by 5 bases, with 9 bases between. Germline assignment: CDR1 MDHEN and CDR2 SYDVKM. The CDR3 is made up of 13 amino acids. The CDR3 here is CASSLSGNDEQYF. The CDR3 DNA reads as TGTGCCAGCAGTTTATCAGGGAATGACGAGCAGTACTTC.

The chain links TRBV6-6 to TRBJ1-1; D gene ambiguous. Trimming stripped 7 bases from V and 1 base from J, with 7 bases between. The CDR3 is 12 residues long. The germline V gene has CDR1 MNHNY and CDR2 SVGAGI (reference sequence). DNA for the CDR3: TGTGCCAGCACGAGGCGGAACACTGAAGCTTTCTTT. This translates into CASTRRNTEAFF.

The chain has TRBV5-6 and TRBJ1-4; TRBD1 matches 7 bases. CDR1 and CDR2 from the germline V gene are SGHDT and YYEEEE. With 4 bases clipped from V and 2 bases from J, the junction kept 11 bases outside the gene matches. The CDR3 consists of 17 residues. The CDR3 DNA follows: TGTGCCAGCAGCGCGGGACAGCGGGGGGGCACTAATGAAAAACTGTTTTTT. Protein product: CASSAGQRGGTNEKLFF.

This chain uses TRBV18 with TRBJ2-7; D is ambiguous. With 2 bases removed from V and 0 bases from J, the gap between germline ends came to 8 bases. CDR1 is KGHSH, CDR2 LQKENI, per germline. The CDR3 spans 14 residues. CDR3 coding DNA: TGTGCCAGCTCACCATCGGCAGCCTCCTACGAGCAGTACTTC. It translates to CASSPSAASYEQYF.

The CDR3 DNA reads TGTGCCAGCAGCCCCAGGGAGCCAGCGAACACCGGGGAGCTGTTTTTT. Encoded protein: CASSPREPANTGELFF. V usage is TRBV7-3 and J usage is TRBJ2-2; D is tentatively TRBD1 or TRBD2 (5 bases each). The CDR3 loop spans 16 amino acids. Per the germline V gene, CDR1 is SGHTA and CDR2 is FQGTGA. Trimming stripped 5 bases from V and 0 bases from J, with 13 bases between.

This clone was seen a few times. The DNA of the CDR3 is TGTGCCAGCAGCTCCCGGACTAGCGGGGCCACAGATACGCAGTATTTT. This encodes CASSSRTSGATDTQYF. V is TRBV5-4 and J is TRBJ2-3; 12 bases are a match to TRBD2. V trimming: 3 bases; J trimming: 2 bases; junction bases outside the gene matches: 4. Germline-derived CDR1 and CDR2 are SGHNT and YYREEE (reference sequence). There are 16 residues in the CDR3.

This clone was detected only once. The chain combines TRBV7-2 with TRBJ1-5; D call uncertain. Trimming pared 1 base from V and 7 bases from J, leaving 8 bases between. The germline V gene encodes CDR1 SGHTA and CDR2 FQGNSA. The CDR3 contains 13 residues. CDR3: CASSLGEGQPQHF. CDR3 DNA: TGTGCCAGCAGCTTAGGGGAGGGACAGCCCCAGCATTTT.

The gene calls are TRBV28 and TRBJ2-7; 10 bases are a match to TRBD2. V lost 2 bases, J lost 4 bases, and 11 bases stayed unmatched. The length of the CDR3 is 17 residues. CDR1 is MDHEN, CDR2 SYDVKM, per germline. The DNA of the CDR3 is TGTGCCAGCAGTTTACTACCTGGGGCTAGCGGGGGTTACGAGCAGTACTTC. Protein product: CASSLLPGASGGYEQYF.

The chain is built from TRBV4-1 and TRBJ2-1; 10 bases map to TRBD2. Germline loops: CDR1 MGHRA, CDR2 YSYEKL. The CDR3 loop spans 18 amino acids. Losses at the gene ends were 3 bases for V and 9 bases for J; bases not matched to a gene: 17. The CDR3 loop reads CASSHQGVGLAARGEQFF. CDR3 DNA sequence: TGCGCCAGCAGCCACCAGGGAGTTGGACTAGCGGCACGAGGTGAGCAGTTCTTC.

The chain uses TRBV27 and TRBJ1-1; D may be TRBD1 (6 bases). The CDR3 has 13 residues. V lost 7 bases and J lost 10, with 19 bases in between. The germline CDR1 and CDR2 sequences are MNHEY and SMNVEV (reference sequence). Here the CDR3 reads CASKATGPWGAFF. The CDR3 bases are TGTGCCAGCAAAGCGACAGGACCGTGGGGAGCTTTCTTT.

This chain links TRBV7-2 with TRBJ1-1; 7 positions match TRBD1. Trimming removed 5 bases from V and 1 base from J; junction bases left unmatched: 7. CDR1 SGHTA and CDR2 FQGNSA come from the germline V gene. CDR3 length equals 15 residues. The CDR3 reads CASSTRDRANTEAFF. CDR3 DNA sequence: TGTGCCAGCAGCACCCGAGACAGGGCGAACACTGAAGCTTTCTTT. The variable domain in full, with the rest retrieved from reference TRBV7-2 and TRBJ1-1, is GAGVSQSPSNKVTEKGKDVELRCDPISGHTALYWYRQSLGQGLEFLIYFQGNSAPDKSGLPSDRFSAERTGGSVSTLTIQRTQQEDSAVYLCASSTRDRANTEAFFGQGTRLTVV.

This clone was recorded a few times. The chain joins TRBV30 to TRBJ1-1, with TRBD1 matching over 7 bases. In germline, CDR1 is GTSNPN, CDR2 SVGIG (reference sequence). This CDR3 region has 15 residues. The V and J ends lost 1 base and 5 bases, in that order; junction bases with no gene match: 10. The CDR3 loop is CAWSGARTGGTEAFF. The CDR3 coding sequence is TGTGCCTGGAGTGGGGCCAGGACAGGCGGGACTGAAGCTTTCTTT.

The rearrangement uses TRBV7-9 and TRBJ1-2; D is unresolved. The CDR3 is made up of 12 amino acids. CDR1 SEHNR and CDR2 FQNEAQ come from the germline V gene (reference sequence). V was clipped by 6 bases and J by 0 bases, with 5 bases between them. CDR3 protein: CASSTTNYGYTF. The DNA for the CDR3 is TGTGCCAGCAGTACAACTAACTATGGCTACACCTTC.

This clone was counted ten times or more. The V and J genes are TRBV7-8 and TRBJ2-5; D call uncertain. Per the germline V gene, CDR1 is SGHVS and CDR2 is FQNEAQ. The V and J ends lost 5 bases and 5 bases respectively, with 15 bases between them. The CDR3 runs 14 residues. In nucleotides, the CDR3 is TGTGCCAGCAGCCCCTCCCGAGTCGTGGAGACCCAGTACTTC. It translates to CASSPSRVVETQYF.

The chain employs TRBV28 and TRBJ1-2; no definite D call. The length of the CDR3 is 12 residues. V was cut by 4 bases and J by 7 bases, with 10 bases left in between. The germline gives CDR1 MDHEN, CDR2 SYDVKM. CDR3 residues: CASSSGSLGYTF. For the CDR3, the DNA is TGTGCCAGCAGTTCGGGGTCCCTTGGCTACACCTTC.

The chain uses TRBV7-9 and TRBJ2-7, with 9 bases fitting TRBD1. Looked up from germline, CDR1 is SEHNR and CDR2 is FQNEAQ (reference sequence). The CDR3 covers 16 residues. With V trimmed by 1 base and J by 1 base, 5 bases remained unmatched. The CDR3 protein is CASSLVLTGGSYEQYF. In nucleotides, the CDR3 is TGTGCCAGCAGCTTAGTATTGACAGGGGGGTCCTACGAGCAGTACTTC.

The chain joins TRBV6-5 to TRBJ1-4, with 9 nucleotides matching TRBD1. The germline gives CDR1 MNHEY, CDR2 SVGAGI. The CDR3 consists of 14 residues. V lost 4 bases, J lost 9 bases, and 6 bases stayed unmatched. The CDR3 DNA follows: TGTGCCAGCAGTTGGTTGGGACAGGGTAAAAAACTGTTTTTT. The encoded protein is CASSWLGQGKKLFF.

In DNA, the CDR3 is TGTGCCAGCAGCTTAGTACCCCAACTCGGGCAGTTCTTC. This encodes CASSLVPQLGQFF. The J gene is TRBJ2-1, the V gene TRBV7-8; D is unresolved. CDR3 length equals 13 residues. V shed 1 base and J shed 12 bases, with 13 bases lying between them. CDR1 SGHVS and CDR2 FQNEAQ come from the germline V gene.

The chain has TRBV5-6 and TRBJ2-1, with 7 nucleotides matching TRBD2. The ends lost 8 bases at V and 10 bases at J; junction bases unmatched: 12. Germline CDR1 is SGHDT and CDR2 is YYEEEE. This CDR3 is 13 amino acids long. CDR3 in amino acids: CASHRTRVWEQFF. The CDR3 region has the DNA TGTGCCAGTCACCGGACTAGGGTCTGGGAGCAGTTCTTC.

This chain links TRBV9 with TRBJ1-1; 9 nucleotides match TRBD1. Looked up from germline, CDR1 is SGDLS and CDR2 is YYNGEE. The CDR3 consists of 15 residues. Trimming at V came to 7 bases and at J to 5 bases, leaving 12 bases not matched to a gene. For the CDR3, the DNA is TGTGCCAGCTCCTACATACAGGGGGCAGGGACTGAAGCTTTCTTT. Encoded protein: CASSYIQGAGTEAFF.

The chain has TRBV30 and TRBJ2-7; possible D gene TRBD2, 5 bases. Germline V gene data show CDR1 as GTSNPN and CDR2 as SVGIG (reference sequence). V lost 5 bases to trimming and J lost 2 bases, with 16 bases between them. The CDR3 runs to 14 residues. The CDR3 nucleotides read TGTGCCTGGGGATTCGGGGTCCAACCCTACGAGCAGTACTTC. Its translation: CAWGFGVQPYEQYF.

This clone was detected only once. This rearrangement joins TRBV27 to TRBJ2-6; D tentatively reads TRBD1 or TRBD2 (6 bases each). Trimming removed 6 bases at V and 0 bases at J, with 12 bases between. The V gene's germline CDR1 is MNHEY and CDR2 SMNVEV (reference sequence). The CDR3 is made up of 16 amino acids. CDR3 in amino acids: CASSPRGLSGANVLTF. The CDR3 nucleotides are TGTGCCAGCAGCCCCAGGGGACTCTCTGGGGCCAACGTCCTGACTTTC.

This chain links TRBV27 with TRBJ2-7, with D unclear. Trimming cost V 7 bases and J 3 bases, with 16 bases left between them. There are 14 residues in the CDR3. Germline V CDR1 and CDR2: MNHEY, SMNVEV (reference sequence). The CDR3 loop is CASKPSRSSYEQYF. Here the CDR3 DNA reads TGTGCCAGCAAACCCAGTCGAAGCAGCTACGAGCAGTACTTC.

The chain combines TRBV11-2 with TRBJ1-3; no clear D. Deletions cut 1 base from V and 7 bases from J, with 5 bases between. The length of the CDR3 is 12 residues. In germline, CDR1 is SGHAT, CDR2 FQNNGV. CDR3 DNA: TGTGCCAGCAGCTTAGGCCCTAACACCATATATTTT. Its translation: CASSLGPNTIYF.